This entry lists 16 T cell receptor beta chains sequenced from one sample in a study of cytomegalovirus exposure and HLA in healthy donors. The primer mix had 60 Vbeta and 13 Jbeta primers. Produced via immunoSEQ multiplex PCR; TCRdb's table is partial and in-frame only. The sample includes approximately 180,000 clones, 70% to 85% seen only once; the top ten take around 1.5%. Material for sequencing was PBMCs. These receptors were taken from a woman in her 30s in good health and CMV-seropositive.

The chain links TRBV11-1 to TRBJ2-5; D gene uncertain. The CDR3 totals 14 residues. Germline V gene lookup returns CDR1 SGHAT and CDR2 FQDESV (reference sequence). The V end lost 1 base, the J end lost 5 bases, and 11 bases lay between the germline ends. CDR3 amino acids: CASSLDPGRETQYF. The CDR3 nucleotides are TGTGCCAGCAGCTTAGATCCGGGTAGGGAGACCCAGTACTTC. Based on the CDR3 plus reference TRBV11-1 and TRBJ2-5, the full variable domain is EAEVAQSPRYKITEKSQAVAFWCDPISGHATLYWYRQILGQGPELLVQFQDESVVDDSQLPKDRFSAERLKGVDSTLKIQPAELGDSAMYLCASSLDPGRETQYFGPGTRLLVL.

The rearrangement links TRBV27 to TRBJ2-1; TRBD2 matches at 8 bases. This CDR3 contains 19 residues. J was trimmed by 7 bases and V by 2 bases; bases with no gene match: 19. The germline gives CDR1 MNHEY, CDR2 SMNVEV (reference sequence). CDR3 residues: CASSLRQILTGLVENEQFF. The CDR3 DNA is TGTGCCAGCAGTTTACGCCAGATCTTAACGGGACTAGTGGAGAATGAGCAGTTCTTC.

The gene calls are TRBV7-9 and TRBJ2-7, with TRBD1 matching 7 bases. The junction had 8 bases not matched to a gene; V was cut back by 4 bases and J by 2 bases. CDR3 length equals 15 residues. Germline CDR1 reads SEHNR; CDR2 reads FQNEAQ (reference sequence). The CDR3 DNA reads TGTGCCAGCAGCTCAGGGACAGACCCACCCTACGAGCAGTACTTC. Protein product: CASSSGTDPPYEQYF.

The V and J genes are TRBV28 and TRBJ2-5, with a weak D call TRBD1 (6 bases). V dropped 6 bases and J dropped 2 bases, with 19 bases sitting between them. This CDR3 spans 16 amino acids. Looked up from germline, CDR1 is MDHEN and CDR2 is SYDVKM. CDR3 sequence reads: CASRRGFEKIQETQYF. The CDR3 nucleotides are TGTGCCAGCAGGAGGGGGTTTGAAAAGATACAAGAGACCCAGTACTTC.

The chain couples TRBV27 to TRBJ2-5, with 10 bases fitting TRBD1. Per germline, CDR1 MNHEY and CDR2 SMNVEV (reference sequence). The CDR3 loop spans 14 amino acids. V lost 5 bases and J lost 5; bases outside the gene matches: 5. CDR3 in DNA: TGTGCCAGCAGTCAGACAGGGGGCTGGGAGACCCAGTACTTC. Protein: CASSQTGGWETQYF.

In this sample, this clone turned up a few times. J is TRBJ2-2 and V is TRBV9; maybe TRBD2 (6 bases). Germline V gives CDR1 SGDLS, CDR2 YYNGEE. The V end was cut by 4 bases, the J end by 5 bases, with 15 bases between. This CDR3 has 15 amino acids. The DNA of the CDR3 is TGTGCCAGCAGCTCCCGGGACCGGGGGACCGGGGAGCTGTTTTTT. Translation: CASSSRDRGTGELFF. The full variable domain, completed using reference TRBV9 and TRBJ2-2, is DSGVTQTPKHLITATGQRVTLRCSPRSGDLSVYWYQQSLDQGLQFLIQYYNGEERAKGNILERFSAQQFPDLHSELNLSSLELGDSALYFCASSSRDRGTGELFFGEGSRLTVL.

The CDR3 sequence: CAISERTSQPQHF. CDR3 nucleotide sequence: TGTGCCATCAGTGAGAGAACGAGTCAGCCCCAGCATTTT. The V call is TRBV10-3, the J call TRBJ1-5; D remains ambiguous. The CDR3 is 13 residues long. V lost 2 bases and J lost 6, with 8 bases in between. The germline V gene has CDR1 ENHRY and CDR2 SYGVKD.

The table lists this clone with a count of one. The chain couples TRBV10-2 to TRBJ2-7, with TRBD1 matching 8 bases. V was pared by 0 bases and J by 6 bases, with 7 bases of the junction left unmatched. There are 15 residues in the CDR3. CDR1 is WSHSY and CDR2 is SAAADI in the germline V gene. The CDR3 loop reads CASSESWTGTGEQYF. The DNA for the CDR3 is TGCGCCAGCAGTGAGTCGTGGACAGGGACTGGCGAGCAGTACTTC.

The V gene is TRBV19, the J gene TRBJ2-7; D is ambiguous. Germline V gives CDR1 LNHDA, CDR2 SQIVND (reference sequence). The ends were cut back, 4 bases at V and 3 bases at J, with 13 bases in the middle. The CDR3 length is 14 residues. CDR3 sequence: CASSNPSNIYEQYF. The CDR3 DNA is TGTGCCAGTAGTAATCCGTCGAACATCTACGAGCAGTACTTC.

The chain joins TRBV6-1 to TRBJ1-1; 7 bases align to TRBD1. The germline V gene has CDR1 MNHNS and CDR2 SASEGT. This CDR3 spans 15 amino acids. Trimming at V came to 2 bases and at J to 3 bases, leaving 6 bases not matched to a gene. CDR3 sequence (DNA): TGTGCCAGCAGTGAAAGTTGGGACAGCGACACTGAAGCTTTCTTT. Its protein is CASSESWDSDTEAFF.

The J gene is TRBJ1-1, the V gene TRBV7-8; TRBD1 matches at 8 bases. This CDR3 comprises 14 residues. The junction had 7 bases not matched to a gene; V was cut back by 5 bases and J by 5 bases. Germline V CDR1 and CDR2: SGHVS, FQNEAQ. Here the CDR3 DNA reads TGTGCCAGCAGCGAGGACAGGGTGAGGACTGAAGCTTTCTTT. Residues: CASSEDRVRTEAFF.

This clone was seen just once. The chain has TRBV6-6 and TRBJ1-1; TRBD1 agrees at 9 bases. The CDR3 runs 16 residues. The junction had 11 bases not matched to a gene; V was cut back by 4 bases and J by 5 bases. Germline V lookup: CDR1 MNHNY, CDR2 SVGAGI (reference sequence). CDR3 residues: CASSWASQGAGTEAFF. The CDR3 nucleotides read TGTGCCAGCAGTTGGGCTTCACAGGGGGCAGGGACTGAAGCTTTCTTT.

The chain links TRBV25-1 to TRBJ1-5, with a tentative D call TRBD1 (5 bases). Looked up from germline, CDR1 is MGHDK and CDR2 is SYGVNS. This CDR3 has 14 residues. V lost 4 bases, J lost 7 bases, and 14 bases lay in between. This chain's CDR3 is CASSGPGSQQPQHF. CDR3 in DNA: TGTGCCAGCAGTGGGCCAGGGTCGCAACAGCCCCAGCATTTT.

V usage is TRBV7-9 and J usage is TRBJ1-2; D unresolved. With 2 bases removed from V and 0 bases from J, the gap between germline ends came to 10 bases. This CDR3 is 15 amino acids long. Germline values: CDR1 SEHNR, CDR2 FQNEAQ (reference sequence). The CDR3 DNA reads TGTGCCAGCAGCTTATTAAACGGAGCTAACTATGGCTACACCTTC. Translated: CASSLLNGANYGYTF.

This clone has ten or more counts. The CDR3 nucleotides are TGCGCCAGCAGCCACTTACTTCCGGGACTAGCGGAAAACAATGAGCAGTTCTTC. Translated: CASSHLLPGLAENNEQFF. The V gene is TRBV4-1, the J gene TRBJ2-1, with 11 bases matching TRBD2. CDR1 and CDR2 from the germline V gene are MGHRA and YSYEKL. J was trimmed by 5 bases and V by 3 bases; bases with no gene match: 12. This CDR3 region has 18 residues.

The J gene is TRBJ2-7, the V gene TRBV7-2, with 11 bases identical to TRBD2. The CDR3 has 15 residues. J lost 5 bases, V lost 6 bases, and 9 bases had no gene match. Germline CDR1 is SGHTA and CDR2 is FQGNSA. CDR3: CASRLPGTSGDEQYF. The CDR3 nucleotides are TGTGCCAGCAGGCTTCCCGGGACTAGCGGCGACGAGCAGTACTTC. Full variable domain (missing parts from reference TRBV7-2 and TRBJ2-7): GAGVSQSPSNKVTEKGKDVELRCDPISGHTALYWYRQSLGQGLEFLIYFQGNSAPDKSGLPSDRFSAERTGGSVSTLTIQRTQQEDSAVYLCASRLPGTSGDEQYFGPGTRLTVT.